Given below is one T cell receptor (beta chain) in context. The protocol was immunoSEQ multiplex PCR, while the TCRdb copy is restricted to in-frame clones and leaves out a portion. Among 100,000 or so clones listed, around 87% were seen once. V was cut by 3 bases and J by 2 bases, with 14 bases left in between. The CDR3 is made up of 15 amino acids. Germline values: CDR1 MDHEN, CDR2 SYDVKM. This entry is derived from a study of T cell responses to AZD1222 COVID-19 vaccine. This TCR derives from an adult in good health. The gene calls are TRBV28 and TRBJ2-7, with D perhaps TRBD1 or TRBD2 (5 bases each). This sample comprised peripheral blood, obtained on day 0 of MenACWY control vaccination. The CDR3 bases are TGTGCCAGCAGTTTCCCACAGGACGGGACCTACGAGCAGTACTTC. Residues: CASSFPQDGTYEQYF.